This T cell receptor (beta chain) was sequenced during a study of CD8+ T cells in alopecia areata (dated by TCRdb to 2016 to 2018). Background on the whole study: Treated patients were enrolled in an open-label pilot trial of oral tofacitinib at 5 to 10 mg twice daily for moderate-to-severe alopecia areata. Patients received tofacitinib for 6 to 18 months and were then followed off drug for 6 months to check for delayed response and recurrence. To study T cell clonal expansion in alopecia areata, the researchers applied high-throughput TCRbeta sequencing to both the C3H/HeJ mouse model and human patients. Scalp tissue and sorted CD4+ and CD8+ peripheral blood T cells from patchy and totalis/universalis alopecia areata patients and from healthy controls were covered by human TCRbeta sequencing. Tofacitinib-treated patients had biopsies at baseline and at 4 and 24 weeks of treatment, with a later scalp biopsy in several patients. Clonality in the scalp was compared among normal scalp (n=4), patchy alopecia areata scalp (n=8), and alopecia totalis/universalis scalp (n=8). RNA was obtained with the PAXgene miRNA kit for fixed scalp, the miRNeasy kit for PBMCs, and the RNeasy kit for mouse skin. TCRbeta CDR3 regions were amplified by immunoSEQ multiplex PCR using 35 Vbeta forward and 13 Jbeta reverse primers. The research as a whole found: Higher clonality and more expanded CD8+ clones were observed in lesional scalp than in normal scalp, particularly in alopecia totalis/universalis, a finding suggestive of antigenic drive. Shared TCR sequences between patients were less evident than in mice, which may be partly attributable to HLA diversity in the patient population. Unlike mouse skin, which is dominated by gammadelta T cells, normal human skin has resident alphabeta T cells that are also sequenced, and this complicates analysis of the scalp TCR repertoire.

A remark on this clone: Its antigen target is currently unknown. No qualities accompany the bases; no much larger clone lies one base away.

Libraries were constructed by the immunoSEQ multiplex PCR assay. RNA was extracted from all samples and reverse transcribed into cDNA, which served as template for TCR sequencing. SuperScript III was used for first-strand cDNA synthesis, primed with a 2:1 mix of oligo-dT and random hexamers. A synthetic immune receptor repertoire was used to gauge amplification bias, and whatever bias remained was removed computationally. The authors' pipeline ran thus. Raw reads were preprocessed for error removal, and CDR3 was defined according to IMGT conventions as running from the conserved cysteine to phenylalanine. Clonality was computed by normalizing Shannon entropy by log2 of the number of productive unique TCRs and subtracting the result from 1. Scalp TCRbeta sequences were cross-referenced with sorted blood CD4 and CD8 repertoires so that the CD4 or CD8 identity of scalp clones could be inferred. Imported from immuneACCESS, the table was reduced by TCRdb to in-frame sequences with V and J called. These copies leave out some clones; in studies compared against another copy, an unresolved V gene accounts for under half, and the cause of the remainder is not known. That table is the source of V, J and clone size, and D and trimming were worked out from the DNA. The sample table holds 220,000 or so clones, of which 57% were seen once. The leading ten clones occupy approximately 0.45% of the sample.

The CDR3, from cysteine to phenylalanine, totals 13 residues. The kept DNA is CDR3 alone, 39 bases in frame from the first base. Compared with germline, V lacks 7 bases and J lacks 4 bases; bases without a gene match: 4. The germline V gene encodes CDR1 SNHLY and CDR2 FYNNEI. This specimen's time point label, per the study, means: baseline before oral tofacitinib. Peripheral blood and lesional scalp punch biopsies were obtained from patients with alopecia areata. PBMCs were separated by density centrifugation and stained for CD3, CD4 and CD8, after which CD4+ and CD8+ T cells were sorted on a FACSAria.

The clonotype was recovered from a human donor with alopecia areata. The chain was built from TRBV2 and TRBJ1-5, with TRBD1 identical over 7 junction bases. Source: CD4+ T cells sorted from blood, taken at week 0. CDR3 region: CASNRGGNQPQHF. Read as DNA, the sequence is TGTGCCAGCAACAGGGGCGGAAATCAGCCCCAGCATTTT.